Each of the 5 T cell receptor beta chains below was sequenced from the same sample in a study of blood T cells in healthy people across ages. Using a J-beta primer mix together with a sample-barcoded 5' primer, a second PCR was run for roughly 7 to 12 cycles. MiXCR, applied by TCRdb to the 5' RACE reads, yields one record per CDR3 protein. This table holds 1.5 million to 2 million distinct CDR3 sequences, 28% found once. The specimen was blood. These receptors were collected from a woman under 40 in good health.

This clonotype was recorded at least ten times. The rearrangement uses TRBV29-1 and TRBJ2-3; D remains unclear. V lost 7 bases and J lost 2, with 10 bases in between. Per germline, CDR1 SQVTM and CDR2 ANQGSEA. The CDR3 has 12 amino acids. CDR3 sequence reads: CSAPLATDTQYF. The CDR3 DNA sequence: TGCAGCGCACCCCTTGCCACAGATACGCAGTATTTT.

Details on this clonotype: One end of the junction fails to match germline, which may point to a read error. This sequence joins TRBV2 and TRBJ2-6, with D perhaps matching TRBD1 (6 bases). The CDR3 is 15 residues long. Germline-derived CDR1 and CDR2 are SNHLY and FYNNEI. CDR3 nucleotide sequence: TGTGCCAGCAGCGCACAGGGTAATTGGGCCAACGCCCTGACTTTC. Residues: CASSAQGNWANALTF. The full variable domain, in which reference TRBV2 and TRBJ2-6 provide the parts outside the CDR3, is EPEVTQTPSHQVTQMGQEVILRCVPISNHLYFYWYRQILGQKVEFLVSFYNNEISEKSEIFDDQFSVERPDGSNFTLKIRSTKLEDSAMYFCASSAQGNWANALTFGAGSRLTVL.

This clonotype has just a few counts. This sequence joins TRBV20-1 and TRBJ2-5; the match to TRBD2 covers 12 bases. The J call could be wrong; TRBJ2-7 is a better fit for the DNA end. Germline CDR1 and CDR2: DFQATT and SNEGSKA (reference sequence). The length of the CDR3 is 15 residues. The CDR3 protein is CSATPSGRALFEQYF. The CDR3 bases are TGCAGTGCCACCCCTAGCGGGAGGGCCTTGTTCGAGCAGTACTTC.

This chain connects TRBV7-8 to TRBJ2-3; 7 bases map to TRBD2. V shed 3 bases, J shed 6 bases, and the junction held 12 bases outside the gene matches. Germline V gene sequence: CDR1 SGHVS, CDR2 FQNEAQ. This CDR3 is 16 amino acids long. The CDR3 DNA reads TGTGCCAGCAGCTTTGGTGGAGCGGGGTACAGGGATACGCAGTATTTT. It yields the protein CASSFGGAGYRDTQYF.

The chain carries TRBV20-1 and TRBJ1-1; D uncertain. V was trimmed by 3 bases and J by 5 bases, leaving 16 bases between them. This CDR3 has 14 amino acids. Germline V gene sequence: CDR1 DFQATT, CDR2 SNEGSKA (reference sequence). CDR3 amino acids: CSARRQLLGTEAFF. CDR3 sequence (DNA): TGCAGTGCTAGGCGCCAGCTATTGGGAACTGAAGCTTTCTTT.